The subject of this entry is one TCR beta chain. The antigen is not known. The primer mix had 60 Vbeta and 13 Jbeta primers. Clones were read by immunoSEQ multiplex PCR, and TCRdb kept only the in-frame ones, dropping some. The sample has some 100,000 clones; about 80% are singletons. This sample was taken from a study of cytomegalovirus exposure and HLA in healthy donors. Study observations and caveats: Several of the most significant clusters were apparently associated with common viral pathogens in a later analysis. The listing of some 170 TCR beta chains classed them as cytomegalovirus-associated. In vitro, three CMV-associated chains proved specific for CMV antigens. A later analysis linked 15,000 to 20,000 TCR beta sequences to HLA alleles at 0.05 false discovery rate.

The trim removed 7 bases at V and 3 bases at J, leaving 20 bases unmatched. From germline, CDR1 is MDHEN and CDR2 SYDVKM. This CDR3 region has 18 residues. This rearrangement joins TRBV28 to TRBJ1-2; 7 bases agree with TRBD1. Sequenced material: PBMCs. This TCR was sampled from a man aged 35-49 years in good health and CMV-seronegative. CDR3 DNA sequence: TGTGCCAGCACCACAACGGATATAGGGGGCGCTGTTCACTATGGCTACACCTTC. This encodes CASTTTDIGGAVHYGYTF.